The source of this T cell receptor (beta chain) is a study of patients and donors after allogeneic stem cell transplantation. Germline-derived CDR1 and CDR2 are SQVTM and ANQGSEA. CDR3 length: 14 amino acids. The V segment lost 3 bases and the J segment 4 bases; nucleotides outside the gene matches: 3. TCRdb ran MiXCR on the RT-PCR reads and lists one entry per CDR3 protein. The sample includes 30,000 to 40,000 distinct CDR3 sequences, about two fifths of them seen just once. The TCR originated in a human donor who was either an allogeneic HSCT recipient or a stem cell or donor lymphocyte infusion donor (not recorded which). It is not recorded whose cells these are; they may come from a transplant donor. Sequencing used blood, either unsorted or a sorted T cell fraction (not recorded which). The V and J genes are TRBV29-1 and TRBJ2-3, with 11 positions matching TRBD1. CDR3 nucleotides: TGCAGCGTTGACCGGGACAGGGGGTCAGATACGCAGTATTTT. Residues: CSVDRDRGSDTQYF.